The entry below describes one T cell receptor (beta chain). This record belongs to a study of cytomegalovirus exposure and HLA in healthy donors. Use of 60 Vbeta and 13 Jbeta primers characterized the PCR. TCRdb's table, derived via immunoSEQ multiplex PCR, lists solely in-frame clones and lacks some. The sample shows around 130,000 clones, approximately 69% of them seen only once. V lost 4 bases to trimming and J lost 6 bases, with 16 bases between them. CDR1 and CDR2 (germline): LNHDA, SQIVND (reference sequence). The CDR3 spans 14 residues. The V gene is TRBV19, the J gene TRBJ2-7, with D perhaps TRBD2 (6 bases). The sample comprised PBMCs. The TCR originated in a man aged 40-55 years in good health and CMV-seropositive. CDR3 in DNA: TGTGCCAGTAGTAGTGGACCCCGGAGGGGCGAGCAGTACTTC. This codes for CASSSGPRRGEQYF.